This T cell receptor beta chain was observed in a study of spatial heterogeneity in lung cancer. This clonotype was detected a few times. The antigen is unknown. TCRdb independently ran MiXCR on the 5' RACE reads; one entry per CDR3 protein. This table holds around 100,000 distinct CDR3 sequences, roughly 4.5% found once. Time point given: sample taken at primary tumor resection. A total of around 76 untreated early-stage non-small cell lung cancer patients served as donors. Whole-study results and caveats: Tumoral mutation counts were tracked by counts of expanded intratumoral alpha and beta TCRs.

The CDR3 length is 15 residues. The germline V gene encodes CDR1 DFQATT and CDR2 SNEGSKA (reference sequence). Losses at the gene ends were 1 base for V and 0 bases for J; bases not matched to a gene: 4. V is TRBV20-1 and J is TRBJ2-3, with 7 positions matching TRBD2. Sample: lung tumor tissue, taken at surgery. This sequence was found in a male donor with early-stage non-small cell lung cancer. The CDR3 reads CSARGLASSTDTQYF. The CDR3 coding sequence is TGCAGTGCTAGAGGACTAGCATCTAGCACAGATACGCAGTATTTT.